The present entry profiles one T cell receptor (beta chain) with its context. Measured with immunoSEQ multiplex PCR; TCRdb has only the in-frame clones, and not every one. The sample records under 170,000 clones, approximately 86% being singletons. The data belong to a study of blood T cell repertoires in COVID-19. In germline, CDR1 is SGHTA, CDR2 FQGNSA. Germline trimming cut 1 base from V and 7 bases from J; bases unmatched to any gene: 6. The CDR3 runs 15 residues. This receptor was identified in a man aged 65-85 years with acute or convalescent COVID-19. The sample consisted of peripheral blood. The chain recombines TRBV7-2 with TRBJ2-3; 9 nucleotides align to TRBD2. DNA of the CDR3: TGTGCCAGCAGCTTAGATAGCGGGAGAGAAAATACGCAGTATTTT. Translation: CASSLDSGRENTQYF.